These 19 T cell receptor beta chains share one sample of origin, sequenced in a study of T cell changes during pregnancy in multiple sclerosis. Clones were read by immunoSEQ multiplex PCR, and TCRdb kept only the in-frame ones, dropping some. The table shows around 95,000 clones, with roughly 90% occurring only once. The sample in question was peripheral blood, obtained after pregnancy. Receptors originate from a female donor with multiple sclerosis, enrolled in a pregnancy study.

This clone occurred once. The CDR3 bases are TGCGCCAGCAGCTCCGGGACAGGTGGAGGAGATACGCAGTATTTT. It encodes CASSSGTGGGDTQYF. The V and J genes are TRBV5-1 and TRBJ2-3, with 8 bases identical to TRBD1. CDR1 and CDR2 from the germline V gene are SGHRS and YFSETQ. The CDR3 is 15 amino acids. Trimming took 3 bases from V and 5 from J; bases not matched to a gene: 8.

The chain links TRBV11-3 to TRBJ2-1; 7 bases are shared with TRBD1. CDR1 is SGHNT, CDR2 YENEEA, per germline. Germline trimming cut 3 bases from V and 10 bases from J; bases unmatched to any gene: 12. This CDR3 contains 15 residues. The CDR3 DNA reads TGTGCCAGCAGCTTCAGCTTGAGGGGGCATGGGGAGCAGTTCTTC. It codes for CASSFSLRGHGEQFF. Using reference TRBV11-3 and TRBJ2-1 for the parts outside the CDR3, the full variable domain is EAGVVQSPRYKIIEKKQPVAFWCNPISGHNTLYWYLQNLGQGPELLIRYENEEAVDDSQLPKDRFSAERLKGVDSTLKIQPAELGDSAVYLCASSFSLRGHGEQFFGPGTRLTVL.

The chain recombines TRBV11-1 with TRBJ2-7, with 10 nucleotides matching TRBD2. This CDR3 has 15 amino acids. Germline V lookup: CDR1 SGHAT, CDR2 FQDESV (reference sequence). V lost 0 bases and J lost 2; bases outside the gene matches: 1. The CDR3 nucleotides read TGTGCCAGCAGCTTAGCACTAGCGGGAACCTACGAGCAGTACTTC. Translating gives CASSLALAGTYEQYF.

This clone was observed once. The chain joins TRBV29-1 to TRBJ2-7, with D perhaps matching TRBD2 (5 bases). This CDR3 is built from 14 residues. Germline V gene sequence: CDR1 SQVTM, CDR2 ANQGSEA. V lost 5 bases and J lost 0, with 14 bases in between. In DNA form, the CDR3 reads TGCAGCGTTCGGCACGGGGAAAGCTCCTACGAGCAGTACTTC. This translates into CSVRHGESSYEQYF.

Of note for this clone: The germline gene is not matched at one end of the junction; a read error may be the cause. The chain uses TRBV29-1 and TRBJ1-2, with 9 bases matching TRBD1. This CDR3 region has 11 residues. Germline CDR1 and CDR2: SQVTM and ANQGSEA. DNA for the CDR3: TGCAGCGTTCCGACAGGGGGAACACTTAACTTC. This sequence encodes CSVPTGGTLNF.

The CDR3 is CASSESRVSGNTIYF. The CDR3 nucleotides read TGCGCCAGCAGTGAGTCGAGAGTCTCTGGAAACACCATATATTTT. The chain employs TRBV10-2 and TRBJ1-3; D is ambiguous. The ends were cut back, 0 bases at V and 0 bases at J, with 6 bases in the middle. There are 15 residues in the CDR3. Germline CDR1 and CDR2: WSHSY and SAAADI.

This clone has only one observation. V is TRBV15 and J is TRBJ2-4; possible D gene TRBD2, 5 bases. Germline V gives CDR1 LNHNV, CDR2 YYDKDF (reference sequence). This CDR3 is built from 17 residues. Trimming stripped 1 base from V and 3 bases from J, with 16 bases between. Here the CDR3 reads CATSRGLARLGKNIQYF. DNA of the CDR3: TGTGCCACCAGCAGAGGCCTAGCCCGGCTTGGCAAAAACATTCAGTACTTC.

V is TRBV4-1 and J is TRBJ2-5; 10 nucleotides align to TRBD1. In germline, CDR1 is MGHRA, CDR2 YSYEKL. V shed 1 base, J shed 3 bases, and the junction held 2 bases outside the gene matches. This CDR3 is 15 amino acids long. CDR3 amino acids: CASSQAGTGEETQYF. For the CDR3, the DNA is TGCGCCAGCAGCCAAGCCGGGACAGGGGAAGAGACCCAGTACTTC.

This clone was detected a few times. The chain couples TRBV5-1 to TRBJ2-1; D is perhaps TRBD1 (6 bases). From germline, CDR1 is SGHRS and CDR2 YFSETQ. Trimming took 0 bases from V and 1 from J, leaving 8 bases between them. The CDR3 consists of 15 residues. This CDR3 reads CASSLEGGSYNEQFF. The CDR3 bases are TGCGCCAGCAGCTTGGAAGGGGGTTCCTACAATGAGCAGTTCTTC.

The chain couples TRBV10-3 to TRBJ2-1, with TRBD2 matching 14 bases. With 6 bases clipped from V and 10 bases from J, the junction kept 11 bases outside the gene matches. Germline V gene lookup returns CDR1 ENHRY and CDR2 SYGVKD. The CDR3 is 16 residues long. This chain's CDR3 is CAISGGLAGVGEEQFF. CDR3 DNA sequence: TGTGCCATCAGCGGGGGACTAGCGGGAGTCGGGGAGGAGCAGTTCTTC.

The CDR3 DNA follows: TGTGCCAGCAGCACCGGGACCTACAATGAGCAGTTCTTC. It encodes CASSTGTYNEQFF. The chain is built from TRBV5-6 and TRBJ2-1; TRBD2 might be the D (5 bases). Trimming stripped 4 bases from V and 2 bases from J, with 7 bases between. CDR3 length equals 13 residues. Germline V gene data show CDR1 as SGHDT and CDR2 as YYEEEE.

This clone has a single count. This chain uses TRBV7-8 with TRBJ2-7; 9 bases align to TRBD1. Germline CDR1 reads SGHVS; CDR2 reads FQNEAQ. The V gene end was trimmed by 4 bases and the J gene end by 2 bases; junction bases not matched to a gene: 3. The CDR3 runs 14 residues. The CDR3 nucleotides read TGTGCCAGCAGCTCCGACAGGGGGGCCTACGAGCAGTACTTC. The encoded protein is CASSSDRGAYEQYF.

DNA for the CDR3: TGTGCCAGCAGTAGGCGGGAGGGGGCCTACAATGAGCAGTTCTTC. Translating gives CASSRREGAYNEQFF. The rearrangement links TRBV6-1 to TRBJ2-1; 9 positions agree with TRBD2. The CDR3 covers 15 residues. CDR1 is MNHNS and CDR2 is SASEGT in the germline V gene. The J segment lost 2 bases and the V segment lost 5 bases, leaving 4 bases of the junction unmatched.

The J gene is TRBJ2-7, the V gene TRBV30; the D is unclear. The CDR3 contains 14 residues. The V end was cut by 0 bases, the J end by 6 bases, with 15 bases between. Germline values: CDR1 GTSNPN, CDR2 SVGIG (reference sequence). CDR3 loop: CAWSVSSAASEQYF. CDR3 bases: TGTGCCTGGAGTGTATCCTCGGCGGCTAGCGAGCAGTACTTC.

This chain connects TRBV4-1 to TRBJ2-3; D unclear. V lost 1 base and J 6 bases, leaving 8 bases between the germline ends. Germline-derived CDR1 and CDR2 are MGHRA and YSYEKL. The CDR3 has 13 amino acids. The DNA of the CDR3 is TGCGCCAGCAGCCAAGTGTCTGAGGATACGCAGTATTTT. Its protein product is CASSQVSEDTQYF.

The V call is TRBV18, the J call TRBJ2-7; perhaps TRBD2 as D (5 bases). The CDR3 is 17 residues long. The ends were cut back, 1 base at V and 4 bases at J, with 20 bases in the middle. The germline V gene has CDR1 KGHSH and CDR2 LQKENI. CDR3 nucleotides: TGTGCCAGCTCACCACTTCCGGAGGCTGGGTTTTTGTACGAGCAGTACTTC. This translates into CASSPLPEAGFLYEQYF.

J is TRBJ2-2 and V is TRBV7-2; the match to TRBD1 covers 9 bases. V lost 5 bases and J lost 5; bases outside the gene matches: 12. The CDR3 length is 17 residues. The germline V gene encodes CDR1 SGHTA and CDR2 FQGNSA. CDR3 sequence (DNA): TGTGCCAGCAGCCGAAGACCCGGGACAGGGCTGACCGGGGAGCTGTTTTTT. This translates into CASSRRPGTGLTGELFF.

The V and J genes are TRBV6-4 and TRBJ2-2, with no clear D. CDR1 is MRHNA and CDR2 is SNTAGT in the germline V gene. CDR3 size: 15 residues. Trimming pared 3 bases from V and 0 bases from J, leaving 8 bases between. The CDR3 loop reads CASSESGSNTGELFF. The CDR3 bases are TGTGCCAGCAGTGAGAGTGGTTCGAACACCGGGGAGCTGTTTTTT.

This clone has only one observation. This rearrangement joins TRBV19 to TRBJ2-3; D is unclear. V was cut by 9 bases and J by 5 bases, with 9 bases left in between. The CDR3 contains 11 residues. CDR1 and CDR2 from the germline V gene are LNHDA and SQIVND (reference sequence). The CDR3 spells CASSRKDTQYF. The CDR3 DNA follows: TGTGCCAGCTCCAGGAAAGATACGCAGTATTTT.